The 28 T cell receptor beta chains reported below all come from one sample, sequenced in a study of control samples from healthy donors and cancer patients. TCRdb keeps only in-frame clones here, not all; method: immunoSEQ multiplex PCR. The sample contains roughly 70,000 clones, about 94% of which appear only once. Source material: blood. The receptors shown here come from a woman aged 25 to 39 in good health.

The chain uses TRBV20-1 and TRBJ1-2; D perhaps matches TRBD1 (6 bases). V was clipped by 3 bases and J by 6 bases, with 11 bases between them. Per germline, CDR1 DFQATT and CDR2 SNEGSKA (reference sequence). The length of the CDR3 is 12 residues. The CDR3 sequence is CSASGGIDGYTF. The CDR3 bases are TGCAGTGCTAGTGGGGGCATTGATGGCTACACCTTC.

The chain employs TRBV3-1 (or the pseudogene TRBV3-2) and TRBJ2-2; TRBD1 might be the D (5 bases). V was cut by 1 base and J by 2 bases, with 8 bases left in between. CDR3 length: 15 amino acids. CDR1 and CDR2 (germline): LGHDT, YNNKEL (reference sequence). In nucleotides, the CDR3 is TGTGCCAGCAGCCAAGCACAGGATAACACCGGGGAGCTGTTTTTT. Amino acid sequence: CASSQAQDNTGELFF.

The J gene is TRBJ2-2, the V gene TRBV19; TRBD2 matches at 11 bases. Germline V lookup: CDR1 LNHDA, CDR2 SQIVND (reference sequence). CDR3 size: 15 residues. The trim removed 3 bases at V and 5 bases at J, leaving 2 bases unmatched. The CDR3 region is CASSILAGGTGELFF. The CDR3 DNA reads as TGTGCCAGTAGTATCTTAGCGGGGGGGACCGGGGAGCTGTTTTTT.

V and J are TRBV29-1 and TRBJ1-2; D is undetermined. Germline loops: CDR1 SQVTM, CDR2 ANQGSEA. V was clipped by 6 bases and J by 3 bases, with 20 bases between them. The CDR3 is 15 residues long. This chain's CDR3 is CSVQTVAPGYYGYTF. CDR3 in DNA: TGCAGCGTGCAGACGGTGGCCCCTGGTTACTATGGCTACACCTTC.

J is TRBJ1-2 and V is TRBV4-1, with D perhaps matching TRBD1 (5 bases). This CDR3 spans 16 amino acids. The V end was cut by 0 bases, the J end by 1 base, with 12 bases between. The germline V gene encodes CDR1 MGHRA and CDR2 YSYEKL. This CDR3 reads CASSQDVGRGNYGYTF. The CDR3 DNA reads TGCGCCAGCAGCCAAGATGTGGGGAGGGGTAACTATGGCTACACCTTC.

The chain employs TRBV2 and TRBJ1-2; D unresolved. This CDR3 comprises 14 residues. Trimming left V 8 bases short and J 8 bases short, with 21 bases between. The V gene's germline CDR1 is SNHLY and CDR2 FYNNEI. The CDR3 protein is CASSVEGGSVGYTF. The DNA for the CDR3 is TGTGCCAGCTCGGTTGAGGGCGGGAGCGTCGGCTACACCTTC.

V is TRBV5-1 and J is TRBJ1-6; no definite D call. Germline V CDR1 and CDR2: SGHRS, YFSETQ. Trimming shortened V by 0 bases and J by 3 bases, and 10 bases separated the two germline ends. The CDR3 is 16 amino acids. This chain's CDR3 is CASSLGALRYNSPLHF. CDR3 in DNA: TGCGCCAGCAGCTTGGGGGCGCTGCGCTATAATTCACCCCTCCACTTT.

The chain carries TRBV5-1 and TRBJ1-1; 9 bases map to TRBD1. V shed 4 bases, J shed 5 bases, and the junction held 6 bases outside the gene matches. This CDR3 comprises 14 residues. Germline-derived CDR1 and CDR2 are SGHRS and YFSETQ. CDR3 nucleotide sequence: TGCGCCAGCAGCCGGGACAGGGTCCGTACTGAAGCTTTCTTT. Its protein is CASSRDRVRTEAFF.

The V gene is TRBV29-1, the J gene TRBJ1-1, with 11 bases fitting TRBD1. This CDR3 is built from 14 residues. The J segment lost 2 bases and the V segment lost 6 bases, leaving 5 bases of the junction unmatched. Germline V gives CDR1 SQVTM, CDR2 ANQGSEA. The CDR3 spells CSVWDRGANTEAFF. Written as DNA, the CDR3 is TGCAGCGTCTGGGACAGGGGGGCCAACACTGAAGCTTTCTTT.

The chain has TRBV5-6 and TRBJ2-1; unclear D gene. The CDR3 runs to 13 residues. From germline, CDR1 is SGHDT and CDR2 YYEEEE. Trimming left V 7 bases short and J 9 bases short, with 17 bases between. The CDR3 is CASHTYGVSEQFF. DNA of the CDR3: TGTGCCAGCCATACCTATGGGGTTTCTGAGCAGTTCTTC.

In its sample, this clone was seen once. V gene TRBV5-6 combines with J gene TRBJ1-1; no firm D call. The ends were cut back, 5 bases at V and 0 bases at J, with 14 bases in the middle. CDR3 size: 15 residues. In germline, CDR1 is SGHDT, CDR2 YYEEEE. CDR3 protein: CASRDAGDMNTEAFF. The CDR3 bases are TGTGCCAGCAGGGACGCTGGGGATATGAACACTGAAGCTTTCTTT.

The rearrangement uses TRBV29-1 and TRBJ1-1; TRBD1 might be the D (5 bases). With 4 bases removed from V and 2 bases from J, the gap between germline ends came to 14 bases. Germline loops: CDR1 SQVTM, CDR2 ANQGSEA. This CDR3 has 14 residues. CDR3 sequence reads: CSVGVVGGNTEAFF. The DNA of the CDR3 is TGCAGCGTTGGAGTGGTGGGGGGTAACACTGAAGCTTTCTTT.

V and J are TRBV7-8 and TRBJ2-2; 8 bases fit TRBD2. Germline CDR1 SGHVS, CDR2 FQNEAQ. V dropped 0 bases and J dropped 2; count of bases not matched to a gene: 14. This CDR3 has 20 amino acids. CDR3 in amino acids: CASSLARSISGVLNTGELFF. The CDR3 coding sequence is TGTGCCAGCAGCTTAGCCCGGTCGATTAGCGGGGTCTTAAACACCGGGGAGCTGTTTTTT.

The rearrangement uses TRBV10-3 and TRBJ2-5, with 8 positions matching TRBD2. Germline V lookup: CDR1 ENHRY, CDR2 SYGVKD. The trim removed 9 bases at V and 1 base at J, leaving 7 bases unmatched. The length of the CDR3 is 14 residues. The CDR3 bases are TGTGCCATTGGGTTAGCGGGGACCCAAGAGACCCAGTACTTC. It specifies CAIGLAGTQETQYF.

This sequence joins TRBV9 and TRBJ2-1; the match to TRBD2 covers 15 bases. The CDR3 length is 18 residues. The V segment lost 3 bases and the J segment 8 bases; nucleotides outside the gene matches: 12. Germline V gene lookup returns CDR1 SGDLS and CDR2 YYNGEE. CDR3 protein: CASSARGLAGGFSDEQFF. The CDR3 coding sequence is TGTGCCAGCAGCGCGAGAGGACTAGCGGGGGGGTTTAGCGATGAGCAGTTCTTC.

This chain connects TRBV7-9 to TRBJ2-1, with no clear D. Trimming took 5 bases from V and 11 from J, leaving 16 bases between them. Germline V lookup: CDR1 SEHNR, CDR2 FQNEAQ (reference sequence). The CDR3 totals 13 residues. Here the CDR3 reads CASSKEVRGQQFF. The CDR3 region has the DNA TGTGCCAGCAGCAAAGAGGTTCGCGGTCAGCAGTTCTTC. Full variable domain (outside the CDR3, taken from reference TRBV7-9 and TRBJ2-1): DTGVSQNPRHKITKRGQNVTFRCDPISEHNRLYWYRQTLGQGPEFLTYFQNEAQLEKSRLLSDRFSAERPKGSFSTLEIQRTEQGDSAMYLCASSKEVRGQQFFGPGTRLTVL.

The chain is built from TRBV5-1 and TRBJ2-5; D call uncertain. The germline V and J ends were trimmed by 5 bases and 4 bases, with 9 bases remaining between them. Germline V gives CDR1 SGHRS, CDR2 YFSETQ. This CDR3 has 12 amino acids. The CDR3 coding sequence is TGCGCCAGCAGTAACATCGGAGAGACCCAGTACTTC. Translation: CASSNIGETQYF.

V gene TRBV7-2 combines with J gene TRBJ1-1, with no clear D. Between the trimmed V and J ends, which lost 5 bases and 0 bases, there was a span of 7 bases. This CDR3 spans 13 amino acids. Germline V gene lookup returns CDR1 SGHTA and CDR2 FQGNSA. CDR3 sequence: CASSPFLNTEAFF. CDR3 nucleotide sequence: TGTGCCAGCAGCCCGTTCCTGAACACTGAAGCTTTCTTT.

V gene TRBV2 combines with J gene TRBJ1-2, with 8 positions matching TRBD1. Germline V gene sequence: CDR1 SNHLY, CDR2 FYNNEI. V dropped 4 bases and J dropped 6; count of bases not matched to a gene: 7. There are 14 residues in the CDR3. CDR3 region: CASSVKTGGDGYTF. DNA of the CDR3: TGTGCCAGCAGTGTAAAAACAGGGGGGGATGGCTACACCTTC.

This chain uses TRBV6-5 with TRBJ1-5; the D gene is possibly TRBD1 (5 bases). Germline-derived CDR1 and CDR2 are MNHEY and SVGAGI. Deletions cut 10 bases from V and 0 bases from J, with 13 bases between. The CDR3 runs to 14 residues. The CDR3 DNA follows: TGTGCCACCAAGAGACAGAATAGCAATCAGCCCCAGCATTTT. Amino acid sequence: CATKRQNSNQPQHF.

This rearrangement joins TRBV7-3 to TRBJ1-1; D is undetermined. From germline, CDR1 is SGHTA and CDR2 FQGTGA. V lost 2 bases and J 1 base, leaving 5 bases between the germline ends. CDR3 length equals 13 residues. The CDR3 loop reads CASSLGRNTEAFF. The DNA for the CDR3 is TGTGCCAGCAGCTTAGGGAGGAACACTGAAGCTTTCTTT.

This clone was seen only once. The V and J genes are TRBV3-1 (or the pseudogene TRBV3-2) and TRBJ2-1, with TRBD2 matching 9 bases. In germline, CDR1 is LGHDT, CDR2 YNNKEL (reference sequence). The CDR3 is made up of 15 amino acids. V dropped 0 bases and J dropped 10; count of bases not matched to a gene: 7. As DNA, the CDR3 is TGTGCCAGCAGCCAAGATGGCCTAGCGGGGCAAGAGCAGTTCTTC. Amino acid sequence: CASSQDGLAGQEQFF.

The J gene is TRBJ2-1, the V gene TRBV7-2; 8 bases match TRBD1. Germline values: CDR1 SGHTA, CDR2 FQGNSA. Trimming removed 8 bases from V and 9 bases from J; junction bases left unmatched: 9. This CDR3 is built from 13 residues. CDR3 amino acids: CASRGQVLGEQFF. As DNA, the CDR3 is TGTGCCAGCCGGGGACAGGTCTTAGGTGAGCAGTTCTTC.

The V call is TRBV13, the J call TRBJ2-1; TRBD2 aligns across 13 bases. This CDR3 region has 16 residues. CDR1 is PRHDT and CDR2 is FYEKMQ in the germline V gene (reference sequence). J was trimmed by 2 bases and V by 5 bases; bases with no gene match: 3. CDR3 DNA: TGTGCCAGCAGCCTCGGGACTAGCGGGGCCTACAATGAGCAGTTCTTC. It translates to CASSLGTSGAYNEQFF.

The chain is built from TRBV5-4 and TRBJ1-2, with TRBD1 matching 7 bases. The CDR3 runs to 15 residues. V gave up 7 bases and J gave up 0 bases; unmatched junction bases: 9. Germline CDR1 reads SGHNT; CDR2 reads YYREEE (reference sequence). CDR3 protein: CASGDGQDTNYGYTF. CDR3 sequence (DNA): TGTGCCAGCGGGGATGGACAGGATACTAACTATGGCTACACCTTC.

The genes are TRBV30 and TRBJ1-3; 7 nucleotides align to TRBD1. The CDR3 length is 15 residues. Germline CDR1 GTSNPN, CDR2 SVGIG (reference sequence). The junction had 3 bases not matched to a gene; V was cut back by 0 bases and J by 1 base. As DNA, the CDR3 is TGTGCCTGGAGTGTAACAGGGGTTTCTGGAAACACCATATATTTT. This translates into CAWSVTGVSGNTIYF.

CDR3 residues: CASSQEGLAGGPNEQFF. The CDR3 DNA is TGCGCCAGCAGCCAAGAGGGACTAGCGGGGGGGCCTAATGAGCAGTTCTTC. V gene TRBV4-1 combines with J gene TRBJ2-1; the match to TRBD2 covers 16 bases. The CDR3 covers 17 residues. Trimming at V came to 0 bases and at J to 7 bases, leaving 3 bases not matched to a gene. CDR1 MGHRA and CDR2 YSYEKL come from the germline V gene.

The rearrangement joins TRBV5-4 to TRBJ2-5; TRBD2 might be the D (5 bases). The CDR3 contains 14 residues. V shed 3 bases and J shed 2 bases, with 11 bases lying between them. The V gene's germline CDR1 is SGHNT and CDR2 YYREEE (reference sequence). The CDR3 nucleotides read TGTGCCAGCAGCTCTAGCCCCGAGCAAGAGACCCAGTACTTC. It translates to CASSSSPEQETQYF. Combining the CDR3 with reference TRBV5-4 and TRBJ2-5 gives the whole variable domain ETGVTQSPTHLIKTRGQQVTLRCSSQSGHNTVSWYQQALGQGPQFIFQYYREEENGRGNFPPRFSGLQFPNYSSELNVNALELDDSALYLCASSSSPEQETQYFGPGTRLLVL.